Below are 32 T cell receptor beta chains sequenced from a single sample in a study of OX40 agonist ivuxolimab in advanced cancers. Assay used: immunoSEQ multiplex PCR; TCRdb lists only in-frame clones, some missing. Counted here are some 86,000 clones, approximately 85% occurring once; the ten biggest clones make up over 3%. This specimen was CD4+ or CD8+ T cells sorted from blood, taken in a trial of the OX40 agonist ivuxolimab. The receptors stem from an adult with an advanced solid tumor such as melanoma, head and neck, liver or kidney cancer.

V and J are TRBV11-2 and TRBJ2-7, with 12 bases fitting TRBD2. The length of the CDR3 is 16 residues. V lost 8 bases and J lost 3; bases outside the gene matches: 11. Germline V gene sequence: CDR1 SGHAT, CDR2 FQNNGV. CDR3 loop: CASAGTSGRTIYEQYF. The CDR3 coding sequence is TGTGCCAGCGCCGGGACTAGCGGGCGGACGATCTACGAGCAGTACTTC.

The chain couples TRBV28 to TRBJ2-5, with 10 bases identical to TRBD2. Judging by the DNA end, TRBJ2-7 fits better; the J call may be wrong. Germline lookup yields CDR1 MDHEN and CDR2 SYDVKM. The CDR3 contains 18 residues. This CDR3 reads CASSYVVASGSWTYEQYF. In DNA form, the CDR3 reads TGTGCCAGCAGTTATGTGGTGGCTAGCGGGAGTTGGACCTACGAGCAGTACTTC.

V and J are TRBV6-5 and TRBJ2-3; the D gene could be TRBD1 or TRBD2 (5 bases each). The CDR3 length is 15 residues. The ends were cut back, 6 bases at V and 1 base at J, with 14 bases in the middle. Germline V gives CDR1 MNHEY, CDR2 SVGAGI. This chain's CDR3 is CASSPEVRGTDTQYF. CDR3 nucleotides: TGTGCCAGCAGCCCGGAGGTCAGGGGCACAGATACGCAGTATTTT.

This chain's CDR3 is CASSLEDSRNSPLHF. In DNA form, the CDR3 reads TGTGCCAGCAGTTTAGAGGACAGCAGGAATTCACCCCTCCACTTT. The chain carries TRBV28 and TRBJ1-6; D might be TRBD1 (6 bases). The V end lost 2 bases, the J end lost 7 bases, and 12 bases lay between the germline ends. The CDR3 runs to 15 residues. CDR1 is MDHEN, CDR2 SYDVKM, per germline.

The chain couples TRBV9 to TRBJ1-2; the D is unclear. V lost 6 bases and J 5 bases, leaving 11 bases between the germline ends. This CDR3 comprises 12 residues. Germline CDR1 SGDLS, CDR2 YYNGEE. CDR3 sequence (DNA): TGTGCCAGCAACACACAAGGATATGGCTACACCTTC. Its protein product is CASNTQGYGYTF.

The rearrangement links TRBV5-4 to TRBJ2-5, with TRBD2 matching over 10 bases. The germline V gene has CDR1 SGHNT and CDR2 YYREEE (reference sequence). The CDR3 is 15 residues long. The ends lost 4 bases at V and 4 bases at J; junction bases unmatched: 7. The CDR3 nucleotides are TGTGCCAGCAGCGAAGCGGGAGGGCAGGGAGAGACCCAGTACTTC. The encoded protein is CASSEAGGQGETQYF.

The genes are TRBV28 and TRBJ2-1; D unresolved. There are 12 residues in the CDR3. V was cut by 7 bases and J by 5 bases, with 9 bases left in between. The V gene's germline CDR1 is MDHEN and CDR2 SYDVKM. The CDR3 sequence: CASMGNDNEQFF. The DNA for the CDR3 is TGTGCCAGCATGGGAAACGACAATGAGCAGTTCTTC.

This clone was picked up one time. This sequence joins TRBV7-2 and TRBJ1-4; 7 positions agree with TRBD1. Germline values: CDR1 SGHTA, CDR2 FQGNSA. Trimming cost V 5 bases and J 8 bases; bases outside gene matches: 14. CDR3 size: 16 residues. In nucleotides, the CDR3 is TGTGCCAGCAGCCGAAACCAAGGGGGCGCGGGGGAAAAACTGTTTTTT. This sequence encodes CASSRNQGGAGEKLFF.

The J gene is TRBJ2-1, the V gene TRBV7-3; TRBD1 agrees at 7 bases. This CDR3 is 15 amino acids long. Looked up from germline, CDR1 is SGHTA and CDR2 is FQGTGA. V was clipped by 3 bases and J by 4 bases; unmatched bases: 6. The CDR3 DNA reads TGTGCCAGCAGCTTCCGGGACAGCACTTACAATGAGCAGTTCTTC. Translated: CASSFRDSTYNEQFF.

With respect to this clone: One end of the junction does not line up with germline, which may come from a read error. The CDR3 sequence: CASSDTNNGELFF. The CDR3 region has the DNA TGTGCCAGCAGCGATACGAACAACGGGGAGCTGTTTTTT. This sequence joins TRBV11-3 and TRBJ2-2; D is undetermined. Germline values: CDR1 SGHNT, CDR2 YENEEA. The CDR3 covers 13 residues.

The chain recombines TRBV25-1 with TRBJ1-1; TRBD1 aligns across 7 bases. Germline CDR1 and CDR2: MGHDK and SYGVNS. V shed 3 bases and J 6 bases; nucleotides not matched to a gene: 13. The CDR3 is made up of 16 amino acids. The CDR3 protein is CASSDQGQLTNAEAFF. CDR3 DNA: TGTGCCAGCAGTGACCAGGGACAGCTAACAAACGCTGAAGCTTTCTTT.

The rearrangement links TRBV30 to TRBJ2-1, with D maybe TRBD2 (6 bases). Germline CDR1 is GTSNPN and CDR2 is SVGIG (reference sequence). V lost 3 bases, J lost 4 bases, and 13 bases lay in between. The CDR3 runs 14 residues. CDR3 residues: CAWRPGSGYNEQFF. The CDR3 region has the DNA TGTGCCTGGAGGCCCGGGAGTGGGTACAATGAGCAGTTCTTC.

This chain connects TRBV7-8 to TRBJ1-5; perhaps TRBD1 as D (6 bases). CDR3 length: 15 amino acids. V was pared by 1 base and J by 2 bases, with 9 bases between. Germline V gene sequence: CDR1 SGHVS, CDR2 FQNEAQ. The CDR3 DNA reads TGTGCCAGCAGCTTAGGGGCAGGGGGCAATCAGCCCCAGCATTTT. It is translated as CASSLGAGGNQPQHF.

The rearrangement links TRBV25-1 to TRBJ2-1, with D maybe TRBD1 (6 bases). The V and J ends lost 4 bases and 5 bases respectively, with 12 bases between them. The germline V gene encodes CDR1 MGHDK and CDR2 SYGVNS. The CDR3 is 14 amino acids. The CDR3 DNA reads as TGTGCCAGCAGTGCCTGGACAGCCAACAATGAGCAGTTCTTC. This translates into CASSAWTANNEQFF. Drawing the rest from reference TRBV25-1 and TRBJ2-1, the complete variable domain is EADIYQTPRYLVIGTGKKITLECSQTMGHDKMYWYQQDPGMELHLIHYSYGVNSTEKGDLSSESTVSRIRTEHFPLTLESARPSHTSQYLCASSAWTANNEQFFGPGTRLTVL.

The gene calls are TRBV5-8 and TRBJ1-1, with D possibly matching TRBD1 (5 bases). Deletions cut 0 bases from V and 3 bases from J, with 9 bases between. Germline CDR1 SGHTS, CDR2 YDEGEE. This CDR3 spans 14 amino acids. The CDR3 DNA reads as TGTGCCAGCAGCTTGGGGGGGGAGGACACTGAAGCTTTCTTT. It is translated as CASSLGGEDTEAFF.

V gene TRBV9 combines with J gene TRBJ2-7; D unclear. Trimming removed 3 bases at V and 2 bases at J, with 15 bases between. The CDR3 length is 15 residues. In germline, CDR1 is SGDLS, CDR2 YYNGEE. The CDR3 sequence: CASSALPEDTYEQYF. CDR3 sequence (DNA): TGTGCCAGCAGCGCCCTACCTGAGGATACCTACGAGCAGTACTTC. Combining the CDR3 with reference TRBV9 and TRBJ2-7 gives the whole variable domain DSGVTQTPKHLITATGQRVTLRCSPRSGDLSVYWYQQSLDQGLQFLIQYYNGEERAKGNILERFSAQQFPDLHSELNLSSLELGDSALYFCASSALPEDTYEQYFGPGTRLTVT.

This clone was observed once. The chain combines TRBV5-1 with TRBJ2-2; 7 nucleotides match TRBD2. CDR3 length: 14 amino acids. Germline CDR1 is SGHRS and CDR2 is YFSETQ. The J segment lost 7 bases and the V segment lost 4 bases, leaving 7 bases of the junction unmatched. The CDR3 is CASSGEGTYGELFF. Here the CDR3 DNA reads TGCGCCAGCAGCGGGGAGGGGACCTACGGGGAGCTGTTTTTT. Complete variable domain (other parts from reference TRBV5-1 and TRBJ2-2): KAGVTQTPRYLIKTRGQQVTLSCSPISGHRSVSWYQQTPGQGLQFLFEYFSETQRNKGNFPGRFSGRQFSNSRSEMNVSTLELGDSALYLCASSGEGTYGELFFGEGSRLTVL.

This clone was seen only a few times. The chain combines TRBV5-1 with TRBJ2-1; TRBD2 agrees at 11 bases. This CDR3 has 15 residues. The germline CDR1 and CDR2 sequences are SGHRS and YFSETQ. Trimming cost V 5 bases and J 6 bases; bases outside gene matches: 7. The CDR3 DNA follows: TGCGCCAGCAGGACCGGGACTAGCGGCCCCAATGAGCAGTTCTTC. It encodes CASRTGTSGPNEQFF. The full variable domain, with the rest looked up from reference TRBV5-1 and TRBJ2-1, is KAGVTQTPRYLIKTRGQQVTLSCSPISGHRSVSWYQQTPGQGLQFLFEYFSETQRNKGNFPGRFSGRQFSNSRSEMNVSTLELGDSALYLCASRTGTSGPNEQFFGPGTRLTVL.

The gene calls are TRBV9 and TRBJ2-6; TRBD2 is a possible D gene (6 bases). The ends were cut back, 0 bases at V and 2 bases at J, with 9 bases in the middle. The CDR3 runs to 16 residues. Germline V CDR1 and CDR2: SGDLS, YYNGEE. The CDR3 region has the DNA TGTGCCAGCAGCGTAGACGGGGGAGCTGGGGCCAACGTCCTGACTTTC. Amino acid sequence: CASSVDGGAGANVLTF.

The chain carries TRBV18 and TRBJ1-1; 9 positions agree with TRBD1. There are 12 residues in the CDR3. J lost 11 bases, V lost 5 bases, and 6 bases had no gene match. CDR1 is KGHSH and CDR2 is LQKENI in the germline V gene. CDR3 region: CASSSRGTGAFF. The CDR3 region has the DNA TGTGCCAGCTCAAGCCGCGGGACAGGGGCTTTCTTT.

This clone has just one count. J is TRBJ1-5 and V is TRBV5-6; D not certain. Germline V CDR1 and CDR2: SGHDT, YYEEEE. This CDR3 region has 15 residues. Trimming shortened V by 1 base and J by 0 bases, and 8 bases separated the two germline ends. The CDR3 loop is CASSLYRRSNQPQHF. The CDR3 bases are TGTGCCAGCAGCTTGTATCGGCGTAGCAATCAGCCCCAGCATTTT.

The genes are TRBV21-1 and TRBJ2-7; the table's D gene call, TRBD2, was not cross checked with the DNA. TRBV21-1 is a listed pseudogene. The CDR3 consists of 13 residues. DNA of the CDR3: TGTGCCAGCAGCAAAACTTCATGCTACGAGCAGTACTTC. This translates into CASSKTSCYEQYF.

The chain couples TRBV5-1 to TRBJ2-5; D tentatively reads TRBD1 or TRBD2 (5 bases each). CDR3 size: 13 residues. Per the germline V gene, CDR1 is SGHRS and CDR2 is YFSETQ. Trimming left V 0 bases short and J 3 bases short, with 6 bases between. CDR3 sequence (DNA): TGCGCCAGCAGCTTGGGAGGGGAAGAGACCCAGTACTTC. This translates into CASSLGGEETQYF.

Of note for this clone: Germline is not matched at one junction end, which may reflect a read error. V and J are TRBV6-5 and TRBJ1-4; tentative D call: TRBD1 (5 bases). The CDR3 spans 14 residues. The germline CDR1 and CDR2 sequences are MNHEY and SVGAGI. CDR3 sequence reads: CASGYSPRDEKLFF. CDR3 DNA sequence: TGTGCCAGCGGTTACAGCCCCAGGGATGAAAAACTGTTTTTT.

CDR3 sequence reads: CASSQDPDREAFF. CDR3 DNA: TGTGCCAGCAGCCAAGACCCGGACAGAGAAGCTTTCTTT. The rearrangement links TRBV4-2 to TRBJ1-1, with D tentatively TRBD1 (6 bases). The length of the CDR3 is 13 residues. Trimming pared 0 bases from V and 8 bases from J, leaving 10 bases between. Looked up from germline, CDR1 is LGHNA and CDR2 is YNFKEQ.

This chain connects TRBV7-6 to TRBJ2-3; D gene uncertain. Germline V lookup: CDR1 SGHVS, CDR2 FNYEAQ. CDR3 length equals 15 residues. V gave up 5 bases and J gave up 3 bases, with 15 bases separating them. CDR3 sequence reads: CASSQTFSRTDTQYF. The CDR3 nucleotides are TGTGCCAGCAGCCAGACATTTTCCCGGACAGATACGCAGTATTTT.

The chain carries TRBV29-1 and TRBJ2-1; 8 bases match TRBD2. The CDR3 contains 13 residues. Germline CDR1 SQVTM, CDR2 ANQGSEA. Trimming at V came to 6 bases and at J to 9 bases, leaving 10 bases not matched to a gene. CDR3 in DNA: TGCAGCGTGAGGACTAGCCTTAAGGCTGAGCAGTTCTTC. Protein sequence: CSVRTSLKAEQFF.

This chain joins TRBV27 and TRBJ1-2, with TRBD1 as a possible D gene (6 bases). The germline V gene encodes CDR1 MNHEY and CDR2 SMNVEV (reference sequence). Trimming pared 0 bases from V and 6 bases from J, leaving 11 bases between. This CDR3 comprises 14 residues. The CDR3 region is CASSLSRGQDGYTF. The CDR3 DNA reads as TGTGCCAGCAGTTTATCGCGGGGGCAGGATGGCTACACCTTC.

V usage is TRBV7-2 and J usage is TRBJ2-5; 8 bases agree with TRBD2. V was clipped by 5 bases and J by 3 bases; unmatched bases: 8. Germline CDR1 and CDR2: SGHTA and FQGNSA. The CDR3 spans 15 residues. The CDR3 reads CASSTRRGAEETQYF. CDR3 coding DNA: TGTGCCAGCAGCACCCGGCGGGGGGCGGAAGAGACCCAGTACTTC.

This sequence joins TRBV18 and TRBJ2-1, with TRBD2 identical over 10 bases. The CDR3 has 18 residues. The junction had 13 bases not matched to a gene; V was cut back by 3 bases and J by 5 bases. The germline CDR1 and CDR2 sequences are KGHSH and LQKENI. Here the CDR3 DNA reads TGTGCCAGCTCACCGTTCCGGACTAGCGGAGGCATGGACAATGAGCAGTTCTTC. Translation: CASSPFRTSGGMDNEQFF.

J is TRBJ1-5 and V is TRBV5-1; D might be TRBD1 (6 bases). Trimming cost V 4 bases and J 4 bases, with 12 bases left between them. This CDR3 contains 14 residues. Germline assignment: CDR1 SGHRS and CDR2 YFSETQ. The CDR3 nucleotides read TGCGCCAGCAGCCCCCGAGGGGGGAATCAGCCCCAGCATTTT. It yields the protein CASSPRGGNQPQHF.

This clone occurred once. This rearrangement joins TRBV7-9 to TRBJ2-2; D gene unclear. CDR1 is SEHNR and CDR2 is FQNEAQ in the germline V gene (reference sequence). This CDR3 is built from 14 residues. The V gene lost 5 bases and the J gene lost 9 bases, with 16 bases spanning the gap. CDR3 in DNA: TGTGCCAGCAGCCCCGCCGGTGTGGGCAGGGAGCTGTTTTTT. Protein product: CASSPAGVGRELFF.